This is a list of T cell receptor beta chains from one sample in a study of identical twins. TCRdb ran MiXCR on the 5' RACE reads and lists one entry per CDR3 protein. The profile shows roughly 690,000 distinct CDR3 sequences, around 20% of them singletons. The same sample was also used in a study of T cells expressing NK-cell markers.

Sequencing was carried out using PBMCs. Receptors originate from a woman between 18 and 29 years old in good health. CDR3s include the opening cysteine and the closing phenylalanine or tryptophan. Each record gives: D gene, V gene, clone size, J gene, CDR3 DNA, CDR3 protein. The D gene is left open where the match is weak. Not every row has a clone size; where given, it reads once, few, many or a size class.

D: TRBD2
V: TRBV11-2
size: NA
J: TRBJ2-5
DNA: TGTGCCAGCAGCTCACTAGCGGGGACCCAAGAGACCCAGTACTTC
CDR3: CASSSLAGTQETQYF

D: TRBD2
V: TRBV5-1
size: few
J: TRBJ2-1
DNA: TGCGCCAGCAAACTAGCGGATTACAATGAGCAGTTCTTC
CDR3: CASKLADYNEQFF

D: TRBD1
V: TRBV29-1
size: NA
J: TRBJ1-5
DNA: TGCAGTGGGGGGAACAGGGGACAGCCCCAGCATTTT
CDR3: CSGGNRGQPQHF

D: NA
V: TRBV7-9
size: NA
J: TRBJ1-1
DNA: TGTGCCAGCAGCCGAGATGGACTTGAAGCTTTCTTT
CDR3: CASSRDGLEAFF

D: NA
V: TRBV5-1
size: NA
J: TRBJ2-2
DNA: TGCGCCAGCAGCGTACCGACAGACACCGGGGAGCTGTTTTTT
CDR3: CASSVPTDTGELFF

D: NA
V: TRBV12-3/TRBV12-4
size: many
J: TRBJ2-2
DNA: TGTGCCAGCAGTTTGGTACCGGTCGGGGAGCTGTTTTTT
CDR3: CASSLVPVGELFF

D: NA
V: TRBV6-2/TRBV6-3
size: NA
J: TRBJ2-7
DNA: TGTGCCAGCAGTTACCCCCTCCCGGGGCCAACCTACGAGCAGTACTTC
CDR3: CASSYPLPGPTYEQYF

D: NA
V: TRBV11-2
size: NA
J: TRBJ2-3
DNA: TGTGCCAGCAGCTTAGAGATGACACTAGATAGCACAGATACGCAGTATTTT
CDR3: CASSLEMTLDSTDTQYF

D: NA
V: TRBV18
size: few
J: TRBJ2-1
DNA: TGTGCCAGCTCATCCGGGAAATACAATGAGCAGTTCTTC
CDR3: CASSSGKYNEQFF

D: NA
V: TRBV21-1
size: few
J: TRBJ1-2
DNA: TGTGCCAGCAGCCCACGACGGGCCGGGGGAACTAACTATGGCTACACCTTC
CDR3: CASSPRRAGGTNYGYTF

D: TRBD2
V: TRBV29-1
size: many
J: TRBJ2-7
DNA: TGCAGCGCTCCTGGACTAGCGGGCGAGCAGTACTTC
CDR3: CSAPGLAGEQYF

D: TRBD2
V: TRBV7-6
size: NA
J: TRBJ2-3
DNA: TGTGCCAGCAGCTTTAGCGGGGTCCTGGCAGATACGCAGTATTTT
CDR3: CASSFSGVLADTQYF

D: NA
V: TRBV5-5
size: NA
J: TRBJ2-2
DNA: TGTGCCAGCAGCTTGGCCGGGGGAATCGGGACCGGGGAGCTGTTTTTT
CDR3: CASSLAGGIGTGELFF

D: NA
V: TRBV20-1
size: few
J: TRBJ1-6
DNA: TGCAGTGCTAGAGGGAATGGCACACCTAATTCACCCCTCCACTTT
CDR3: CSARGNGTPNSPLHF

D: NA
V: TRBV20-1
size: many
J: TRBJ1-1
DNA: TGCAGTGCTAGCGTCGGGAACACTGAAGCTTTCTTT
CDR3: CSASVGNTEAFF

D: NA
V: TRBV12-3/TRBV12-4
size: few
J: TRBJ2-7
DNA: TGTGCCAGCAGTTCCTACGGTCCCAACGAGCAGTACTTC
CDR3: CASSSYGPNEQYF

D: TRBD1
V: TRBV2
size: NA
J: TRBJ2-3
DNA: TGTGCCAGCAGTGGACAGGGGGTAGATACGCAGTATTTT
CDR3: CASSGQGVDTQYF